The sequence of this TCR beta chain was determined in a study of PD-1 blockade in classical Hodgkin lymphoma. Overall study: The nivolumab dose that patients received was 3 mg/kg, given intravenously every 2 weeks. Study observations and caveats: By cycle point C4D1, TCR diversity had risen significantly in CD4+ cells (but not CD8+ cells). Compared with healthy donors, newly diagnosed patients reportedly showed lower baseline TCR diversity.

This clone has only a few counts. Antigen unknown. Germline V gene lookup returns CDR1 MRHNA and CDR2 SNTAGT. V lost 2 bases to trimming and J lost 10 bases, with 11 bases between them. The CDR3 has 12 residues. Every patient had relapsed following autologous stem cell transplantation, and cohorts differed in brentuximab vedotin exposure. Assay used: immunoSEQ multiplex PCR; TCRdb lists only in-frame clones, some missing. The sample records just over 60,000 clones, 70% to 90% being singletons. The genes are TRBV6-4 and TRBJ1-1; D is possibly TRBD1 (5 bases). This receptor was identified in a human donor with classical Hodgkin lymphoma. Sequenced here: peripheral blood mononuclear cells (PBMCs), sampled at baseline. Here the CDR3 reads CASSDGGRVAFF. CDR3 coding DNA: TGTGCCAGCAGTGACGGGGGGAGGGTAGCTTTCTTT.